These 7 T cell receptor beta chains were all obtained from the same sample, sequenced in a study of blood T cell repertoires in COVID-19. Clones were read by immunoSEQ multiplex PCR, and TCRdb kept only the in-frame ones, dropping some. The profile shows around 260,000 clones, around 92% of them singletons. Sequences were obtained from peripheral blood. These receptors came from a young adult with COVID-19, enrolled during active disease.

With regard to this clone: Sequence at one end of the junction differs from germline and may be a read error. The J gene is TRBJ1-1, the V gene TRBV24-1; 8 positions match TRBD1. This CDR3 is 13 amino acids long. Germline V gene data show CDR1 as KGHDR and CDR2 as SFDVKD. The CDR3 nucleotides are TGTGCCACCAGTGATTCCGACAGGGGCCGGGTAGATTTT. Its protein product is CATSDSDRGRVDF.

The V gene is TRBV6-2 or TRBV6-3, the J gene TRBJ2-1; weak D call: TRBD1 (6 bases). Germline V gene data show CDR1 as MNHEY and CDR2 as SVGEGT. CDR3 length: 16 amino acids. Trimming took 6 bases from V and 9 from J, leaving 24 bases between them. CDR3 in amino acids: CASSSPLVQLGGEQFF. Here the CDR3 DNA reads TGTGCCAGCAGCTCCCCACTAGTCCAATTAGGGGGTGAGCAGTTCTTC.

The chain carries TRBV6-2 or TRBV6-3 and TRBJ1-1; D may be TRBD1 (6 bases). The V end was cut by 0 bases, the J end by 0 bases, with 14 bases between. Germline-derived CDR1 and CDR2 are MNHEY and SVGEGT. This CDR3 has 17 amino acids. The DNA of the CDR3 is TGTGCCAGCAGTTACTCGGTCGGGCAGGGGATGAACACTGAAGCTTTCTTT. Residues: CASSYSVGQGMNTEAFF.

V usage is TRBV5-1 and J usage is TRBJ2-7; 8 bases match TRBD2. This CDR3 is built from 16 residues. Germline V gene sequence: CDR1 SGHRS, CDR2 YFSETQ. The V gene end was trimmed by 4 bases and the J gene end by 5 bases; junction bases not matched to a gene: 14. The CDR3, as DNA: TGCGCCAGCAGCCCGGGGGGGGTCAGATCCTTCGACGAGCAGTACTTC. It specifies CASSPGGVRSFDEQYF.

V usage is TRBV6-1 and J usage is TRBJ2-7; the D is unclear. The CDR3 length is 14 residues. V lost 1 base and J lost 3, with 10 bases in between. Germline V lookup: CDR1 MNHNS, CDR2 SASEGT. The CDR3 region is CASSEVDTNYEQYF. The CDR3, as DNA: TGTGCCAGCAGTGAAGTTGACACAAACTACGAGCAGTACTTC.

The genes are TRBV14 and TRBJ2-1; 7 positions match TRBD2. CDR1 SGHDN and CDR2 FVKESK come from the germline V gene. The CDR3 runs to 18 residues. V was pared by 0 bases and J by 0 bases, with 8 bases of the junction left unmatched. CDR3: CASSQEGGVGGSYNEQFF. The CDR3 bases are TGTGCCAGCAGCCAAGAGGGAGGGGTGGGCGGCTCCTACAATGAGCAGTTCTTC.

The CDR3 DNA sequence: TGTGCCAGCAGCTTAGCGGGAGGGATAATGAATGAGCAGTTCTTC. Translation gives CASSLAGGIMNEQFF. V is TRBV7-6 and J is TRBJ2-1, with TRBD2 matching 7 bases. From germline, CDR1 is SGHVS and CDR2 FNYEAQ. This CDR3 is 15 amino acids long. The V and J ends lost 0 bases and 7 bases, in that order; junction bases with no gene match: 6.